This T cell receptor (beta chain) was retrieved from a study of regulatory T cells in long-lasting Graves disease. V was clipped by 2 bases and J by 0 bases, with 8 bases between them. Germline V gives CDR1 LGHNA, CDR2 YSLEER. The CDR3 spans 14 residues. The authors built TCR beta libraries using iRepertoire HTBI primers and Arm-PCR of CDR3 regions. TCRdb fed the multiplex PCR reads into MiXCR, producing one record per CDR3 protein. The table records 400,000 to 550,000 distinct CDR3 sequences, roughly 17% of them present only once. As to time point: newly diagnosed GD, antithyroid drugs for less than 3 months. RNA extracted from PBMCs served as the sequencing template. In this sample, this clonotype turned up many times. The sample also formed part of further work on T cells in Graves' hyperthyroidism and ophthalmopathy.

V is TRBV4-3 and J is TRBJ2-7; D gene uncertain. The input for sequencing was peripheral blood mononuclear cells (PBMCs), taken at new diagnosis, from a patient treated with antithyroid drugs. This TCR came from a woman in her thirties with Graves disease. The CDR3 loop is CASSQYLGSYEQYF. The CDR3, as DNA: TGCGCCAGCAGCCAATACCTTGGCTCCTACGAGCAGTACTTC.